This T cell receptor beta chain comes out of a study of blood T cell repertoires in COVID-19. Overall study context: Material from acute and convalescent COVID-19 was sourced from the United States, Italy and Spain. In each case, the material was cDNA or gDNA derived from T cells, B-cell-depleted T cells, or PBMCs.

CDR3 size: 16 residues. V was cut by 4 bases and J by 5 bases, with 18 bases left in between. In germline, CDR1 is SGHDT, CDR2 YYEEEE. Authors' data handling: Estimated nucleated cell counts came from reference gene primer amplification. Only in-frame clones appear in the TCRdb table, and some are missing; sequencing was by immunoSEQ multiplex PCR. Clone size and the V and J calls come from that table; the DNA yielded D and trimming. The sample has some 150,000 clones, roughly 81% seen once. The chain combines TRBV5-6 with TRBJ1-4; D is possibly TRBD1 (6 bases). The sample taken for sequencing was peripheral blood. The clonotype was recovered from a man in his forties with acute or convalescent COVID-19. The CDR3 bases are TGTGCCAGCAGCCCAAATCTACAGGGTTTAAATGAAAAACTGTTTTTT. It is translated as CASSPNLQGLNEKLFF. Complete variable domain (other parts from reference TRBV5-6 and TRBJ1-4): DAGVTQSPTHLIKTRGQQVTLRCSPKSGHDTVSWYQQALGQGPQFIFQYYEEEERQRGNFPDRFSGHQFPNYSSELNVNALLLGDSALYLCASSPNLQGLNEKLFFGSGTQLSVL.